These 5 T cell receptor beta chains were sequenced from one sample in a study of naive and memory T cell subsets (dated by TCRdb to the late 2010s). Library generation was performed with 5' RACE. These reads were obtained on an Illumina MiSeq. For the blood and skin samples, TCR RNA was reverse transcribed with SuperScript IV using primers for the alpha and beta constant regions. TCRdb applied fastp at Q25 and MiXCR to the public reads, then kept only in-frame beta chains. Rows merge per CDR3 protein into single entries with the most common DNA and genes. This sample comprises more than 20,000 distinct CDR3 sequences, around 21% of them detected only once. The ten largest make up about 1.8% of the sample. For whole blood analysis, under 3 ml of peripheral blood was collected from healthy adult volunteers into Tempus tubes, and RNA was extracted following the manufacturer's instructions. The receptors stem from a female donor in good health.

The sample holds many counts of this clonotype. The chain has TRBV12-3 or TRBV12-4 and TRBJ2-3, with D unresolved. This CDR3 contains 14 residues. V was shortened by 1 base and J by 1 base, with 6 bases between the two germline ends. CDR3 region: CASSLGAGTDTQYF. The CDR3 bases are TGTGCCAGCAGTTTAGGGGCGGGCACAGATACGCAGTATTTT.

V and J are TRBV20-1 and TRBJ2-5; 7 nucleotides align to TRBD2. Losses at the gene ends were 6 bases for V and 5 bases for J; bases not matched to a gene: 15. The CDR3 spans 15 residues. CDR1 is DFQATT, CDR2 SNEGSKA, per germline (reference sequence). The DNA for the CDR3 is TGCAGTGCGCCGGACCCGGGCGGGAGTGGGGAGACCCAGTACTTC. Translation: CSAPDPGGSGETQYF.

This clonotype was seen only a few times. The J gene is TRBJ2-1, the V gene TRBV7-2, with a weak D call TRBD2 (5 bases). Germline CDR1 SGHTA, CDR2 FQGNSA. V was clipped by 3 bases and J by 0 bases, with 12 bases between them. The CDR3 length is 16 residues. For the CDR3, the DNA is TGTGCCAGCAGCTTCGAACGGACTTTCTCCTACAATGAGCAGTTCTTC. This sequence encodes CASSFERTFSYNEQFF.

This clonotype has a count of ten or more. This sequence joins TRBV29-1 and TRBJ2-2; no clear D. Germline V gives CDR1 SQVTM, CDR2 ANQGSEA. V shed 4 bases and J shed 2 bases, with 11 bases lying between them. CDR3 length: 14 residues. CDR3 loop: CSVGSTFNTGELFF. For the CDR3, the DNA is TGCAGCGTTGGGTCTACCTTCAACACCGGGGAGCTGTTTTTT.

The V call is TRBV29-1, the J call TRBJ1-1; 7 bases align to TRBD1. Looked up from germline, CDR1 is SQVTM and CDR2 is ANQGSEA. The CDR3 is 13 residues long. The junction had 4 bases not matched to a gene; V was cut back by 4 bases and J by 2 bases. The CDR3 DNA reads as TGCAGCGTTGGACAGGGCGTCAACACTGAAGCTTTCTTT. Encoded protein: CSVGQGVNTEAFF.